A single sample gave rise to the 4 T cell receptor beta chains below, sequenced in a study of breast tumors, draining lymph nodes, adjacent tissues (dated by TCRdb to 2015 to 2016). The lymph node samples were taken from the axillary draining lymph nodes of breast cancer patients. The method behind the library was multiplex PCR. Instrument on record: Illumina HiSeq 2000. Using fastp at Q25 and MiXCR, TCRdb reprocessed the public reads and kept productive beta chains. Rows are combined by CDR3 protein, so each entry shows the most common genes and DNA. Here the sample has 130,000 or so distinct CDR3 sequences; about 22% occur a single time. Roughly 2.6% of the sample is held by the ten biggest clonotypes. Sequenced sample: axillary lymph node tissue. The source is a female donor with breast cancer. Some clones in this sample may be carry-over from other donors' samples.

As regards this clonotype: This may be a read error, as it is one base from a much larger clone. The CDR3 spells CSANLAGGPTGGLFF. In DNA form, the CDR3 reads TGCAGTGCTAACCTGGCGGGAGGGCCGACCGGGGGGCTGTTTTTT. This chain links TRBV20-1 with TRBJ2-2; the match to TRBD2 covers 9 bases. CDR1 and CDR2 from the germline V gene are DFQATT and SNEGSKA (reference sequence). The CDR3 runs 15 residues.

With respect to this clonotype: The conserved phenylalanine or tryptophan is not found at the CDR3 terminus, so this likely reflects a read error. V and J are TRBV18 and TRBJ2-7; TRBD2 matches at 9 bases. The CDR3 covers 18 residues. From germline, CDR1 is KGHSH and CDR2 LQKENI. Trimming removed 0 bases from V and 0 bases from J; junction bases left unmatched: 9. CDR3 nucleotide sequence: TGTGCCAGCTCACCACCGACGCTTCAACTAGCGGGCTCCTACGAGCAGTACTCC. Protein product: CASSPPTLQLAGSYEQYS.

This clonotype was found many times. The chain is built from TRBV7-2 and TRBJ2-7; 7 positions match TRBD1. The CDR3 sequence is 15 residues long. Germline CDR1 SGHTA, CDR2 FQGNSA. The trim removed 1 base at V and 4 bases at J, leaving 7 bases unmatched. The CDR3 protein is CASSLGGTARYEQYF. CDR3 nucleotides: TGTGCCAGCAGCTTAGGAGGGACAGCGAGATACGAGCAGTACTTC.

In this sample, this clonotype turned up once. A much larger clone sits a single nucleotide away, making a read error possible. V and J are TRBV9 and TRBJ2-1; no clear D gene. Per the germline V gene, CDR1 is SGDLS and CDR2 is YYNGEE. This CDR3 spans 17 amino acids. The CDR3 DNA sequence: TGTGCCAGCAGCCAAGATGAAGGTTGGTCCTCCTGCAATGAGCAGTTCTTC. It specifies CASSQDEGWSSCNEQFF.